This passage covers 25 T cell receptor beta chains from one sample sequenced in a study of early T cells in non-severe SARS-CoV-2 infection (dated by TCRdb to the early 2020s). Receptors were amplified or captured by 5' RACE. Sequencing instrument: NextSeq 500. Starting from the raw public reads, TCRdb applied fastp trimming at Q25, assembled clones with MiXCR and retained in-frame beta chains. A single entry per CDR3 protein holds the most common genes and DNA from its merged rows. Here the sample has approximately 83,000 distinct CDR3 sequences; 11% to 15% occur a single time. The ten largest clonotypes hold 11% of the sample. Source material: whole blood. The receptor source for this set is an adult who was a healthcare worker with PCR-confirmed SARS-CoV-2 infection or an uninfected control (not recorded which).

J is TRBJ1-6 and V is TRBV11-2; D not resolved. V was trimmed by 1 base and J by 8 bases, leaving 12 bases between them. The CDR3 extends over 15 amino acids. Germline CDR1 is SGHAT and CDR2 is FQNNGV. CDR3 DNA: TGTGCCAGCAGCTTAGTTCCAGCCATGGATTCACCCCTCCACTTT. Translation: CASSLVPAMDSPLHF.

Ten or more counts support this clonotype. This sequence joins TRBV7-9 and TRBJ1-1; D gene uncertain. This CDR3 is built from 14 residues. Germline V gene data show CDR1 as SEHNR and CDR2 as FQNEAQ (reference sequence). V was pared by 3 bases and J by 1 base, with 9 bases between. The CDR3 protein is CASSLIQRNTEAFF. CDR3 bases: TGTGCCAGCAGCTTGATACAGCGGAACACTGAAGCTTTCTTT.

The genes are TRBV28 and TRBJ2-3, with D uncertain. Germline V gene lookup returns CDR1 MDHEN and CDR2 SYDVKM. This CDR3 contains 14 residues. The V end was cut by 2 bases, the J end by 1 base, with 7 bases between. CDR3 region: CASSLRRGTDTQYF. The CDR3 region has the DNA TGTGCCAGCAGTTTAAGAAGAGGCACAGATACGCAGTATTTT.

This clonotype came up a few times. The chain uses TRBV19 and TRBJ2-2, with unresolved D. The CDR3 spans 16 residues. Germline V gene data show CDR1 as LNHDA and CDR2 as SQIVND (reference sequence). Deletions cut 5 bases from V and 1 base from J, with 14 bases between. The CDR3 sequence: CASSRFVGQNTGELFF. The CDR3 DNA reads TGTGCCAGTAGTCGTTTTGTAGGGCAGAACACCGGGGAGCTGTTTTTT.

This rearrangement joins TRBV6-1 to TRBJ2-3; tentatively, D is TRBD1 (6 bases). The length of the CDR3 is 16 residues. The germline V gene encodes CDR1 MNHNS and CDR2 SASEGT. V shed 3 bases and J shed 3 bases, with 16 bases lying between them. The CDR3 here is CASSDTGQQVTDTQYF. The CDR3 DNA reads TGTGCCAGCAGTGACACTGGACAGCAGGTAACAGATACGCAGTATTTT.

This clonotype was observed a few times. J is TRBJ1-4 and V is TRBV27; unclear D gene. Germline CDR1 is MNHEY and CDR2 is SMNVEV (reference sequence). V lost 2 bases to trimming and J lost 2 bases, with 9 bases between them. CDR3 length equals 15 residues. The DNA of the CDR3 is TGTGCCAGCAGTTTAAGTTCAGTTACTAATGAAAAACTGTTTTTT. It codes for CASSLSSVTNEKLFF.

This clonotype was counted a few times. V is TRBV29-1 and J is TRBJ2-7; no definite D call. Trimming took off 6 bases at V and 3 bases at J, with 9 bases between the two ends. The CDR3 has 11 residues. The germline V gene has CDR1 SQVTM and CDR2 ANQGSEA. The CDR3 DNA reads TGCAGCGTCCGCTCTAACTACGAGCAGTACTTC. Translated: CSVRSNYEQYF.

This clonotype was seen at least ten times. The chain has TRBV29-1 and TRBJ1-2; no firm D call. Trimming took 7 bases from V and 2 from J, leaving 14 bases between them. The CDR3 spans 13 residues. Germline V lookup: CDR1 SQVTM, CDR2 ANQGSEA. Written as DNA, the CDR3 is TGCAGCGCCCCCCTGACAAGCAACTATGGCTACACCTTC. It specifies CSAPLTSNYGYTF.

This clonotype occurred many times. The chain employs TRBV10-2 and TRBJ2-1, with TRBD2 matching 8 bases. CDR1 is WSHSY and CDR2 is SAAADI in the germline V gene. The CDR3 extends over 16 amino acids. V trimming: 6 bases; J trimming: 0 bases; junction bases outside the gene matches: 7. The CDR3 is CASRGVSGGSYNEQFF. Here the CDR3 DNA reads TGCGCCAGCAGGGGGGTAAGCGGGGGCTCCTACAATGAGCAGTTCTTC.

This clonotype was counted between two and nine times. The J gene is TRBJ2-5, the V gene TRBV7-3; perhaps TRBD1 as D (6 bases). V was cut by 5 bases and J by 1 base, with 11 bases left in between. The CDR3 runs to 14 residues. Germline V CDR1 and CDR2: SGHTA, FQGTGA. The CDR3, as DNA: TGTGCCAGCAGCGCCACAGGGAGCCAAGAGACCCAGTACTTC. Its translation: CASSATGSQETQYF.

Remarks on this clonotype: Sequence at one end of the junction differs from germline and may be a read error. The CDR3 bases are TGTGCCAACAGCTCCCAGGCCTACGTAGAGACCCAGTACTTC. It codes for CANSSQAYVETQYF. The chain joins TRBV5-4 to TRBJ2-5, with D unclear. The length of the CDR3 is 14 residues. Germline CDR1 is SGHNT and CDR2 is YYREEE (reference sequence). Combining the CDR3 with reference TRBV5-4 and TRBJ2-5 gives the whole variable domain ETGVTQSPTHLIKTRGQQVTLRCSSQSGHNTVSWYQQALGQGPQFIFQYYREEENGRGNFPPRFSGLQFPNYSSELNVNALELDDSALYLCANSSQAYVETQYFGPGTRLLVL.

The V call is TRBV12-3 or TRBV12-4, the J call TRBJ1-6; D remains ambiguous. With 1 base removed from V and 7 bases from J, the gap between germline ends came to 11 bases. The CDR3 spans 15 residues. The CDR3, as DNA: TGTGCCAGCAGTTTAGGGACCGTAGGGAATTCACCCCTCCACTTT. Translated: CASSLGTVGNSPLHF.

In its sample, this clonotype was seen a few times. The chain links TRBV6-5 to TRBJ2-1; D not certain. V lost 6 bases and J 8 bases, leaving 14 bases between the germline ends. CDR1 and CDR2 from the germline V gene are MNHEY and SVGAGI. The length of the CDR3 is 13 residues. The CDR3: CASSTTPGYEQFF. The CDR3 DNA reads as TGTGCCAGCAGCACAACACCCGGCTATGAGCAGTTCTTC.

This clonotype came up many times. J is TRBJ2-1 and V is TRBV7-2; 12 nucleotides align to TRBD2. Losses at the gene ends were 5 bases for V and 5 bases for J; bases not matched to a gene: 7. From germline, CDR1 is SGHTA and CDR2 FQGNSA. The CDR3 consists of 16 residues. CDR3 sequence reads: CASSRQTSGGHNEQFF. The CDR3 region has the DNA TGTGCCAGCAGCCGACAGACTAGCGGGGGCCACAATGAGCAGTTCTTC.

The rearrangement links TRBV7-2 to TRBJ1-6; D is possibly TRBD1 (5 bases). This CDR3 has 14 residues. The V end lost 3 bases, the J end lost 8 bases, and 11 bases lay between the germline ends. In germline, CDR1 is SGHTA, CDR2 FQGNSA. The CDR3 loop is CASSFRQGDSPLHF. CDR3 bases: TGTGCCAGCAGCTTTCGTCAGGGAGATTCACCCCTCCACTTT.

This clonotype turned up a few times. The chain is built from TRBV20-1 and TRBJ2-3; D unclear. Germline CDR1 and CDR2: DFQATT and SNEGSKA (reference sequence). V shed 5 bases and J shed 1 base, with 13 bases lying between them. The CDR3 consists of 14 residues. The CDR3 DNA follows: TGCAGTGCTGCCTCAGAAAGGGGCACAGATACGCAGTATTTT. Its protein product is CSAASERGTDTQYF.

The V call is TRBV7-9, the J call TRBJ1-2, with TRBD1 matching 7 bases. With 6 bases clipped from V and 4 bases from J, the junction kept 8 bases outside the gene matches. This CDR3 contains 14 residues. Germline V gene lookup returns CDR1 SEHNR and CDR2 FQNEAQ (reference sequence). The CDR3 region has the DNA TGTGCCAGCAGACCTGCGGGACAGAGCTATGGCTACACCTTC. Protein product: CASRPAGQSYGYTF.

This chain links TRBV30 with TRBJ1-1; 8 nucleotides line up with TRBD1. From germline, CDR1 is GTSNPN and CDR2 SVGIG (reference sequence). The length of the CDR3 is 15 residues. V gave up 1 base and J gave up 5 bases; unmatched junction bases: 9. CDR3 in DNA: TGTGCCTGGAGTGAATCCCTGACAGGGGCGACTGAAGCTTTCTTT. Encoded protein: CAWSESLTGATEAFF.

This rearrangement joins TRBV11-1 to TRBJ2-7; D is unresolved. CDR1 and CDR2 from the germline V gene are SGHAT and FQDESV (reference sequence). The V end lost 3 bases, the J end lost 7 bases, and 16 bases lay between the germline ends. The length of the CDR3 is 14 residues. The CDR3 nucleotides read TGTGCCAGCAGCTTTGAACCAATCGTGGATGAGCAGTACTTC. Translating gives CASSFEPIVDEQYF.

This clonotype was picked up a small number of times. The rearrangement joins TRBV7-9 to TRBJ1-5; D not resolved. The CDR3 runs 14 residues. Trimming cost V 0 bases and J 7 bases, with 10 bases left between them. Germline V lookup: CDR1 SEHNR, CDR2 FQNEAQ (reference sequence). The CDR3 loop is CASSLATENQPQHF. In nucleotides, the CDR3 is TGTGCCAGCAGCTTAGCGACCGAGAACCAGCCCCAGCATTTT.

There are many counts of this clonotype. The rearrangement uses TRBV20-1 and TRBJ2-5; 8 bases map to TRBD1. This CDR3 is 15 amino acids long. The V and J ends lost 0 bases and 1 base, in that order; junction bases with no gene match: 4. Per the germline V gene, CDR1 is DFQATT and CDR2 is SNEGSKA (reference sequence). CDR3 bases: TGCAGTGCTAGAGATCTCAGGGGGCCCCAAGAGACCCAGTACTTC. Protein: CSARDLRGPQETQYF.

In its sample, this clonotype was seen a few times. J is TRBJ2-4 and V is TRBV7-8; D is uncertain. Germline V gene lookup returns CDR1 SGHVS and CDR2 FQNEAQ. V lost 4 bases, J lost 5 bases, and 15 bases lay in between. The CDR3 is 15 amino acids. The CDR3, as DNA: TGTGCCAGCAGCTCCGGCAGCAGCAAGGAAAACATTCAGTACTTC. It encodes CASSSGSSKENIQYF.

This chain joins TRBV5-1 and TRBJ2-2; 9 positions match TRBD2. The CDR3 has 15 amino acids. V shed 3 bases and J 0 bases; nucleotides not matched to a gene: 0. Germline V CDR1 and CDR2: SGHRS, YFSETQ. This chain's CDR3 is CASSSSGANTGELFF. CDR3 nucleotides: TGCGCCAGCAGCTCTAGCGGGGCGAACACCGGGGAGCTGTTTTTT.

The CDR3 here is CASSFPSGGRDTQYF. CDR3 DNA sequence: TGTGCCAGCAGTTTCCCCTCGGGGGGCCGAGATACGCAGTATTTT. This chain links TRBV28 with TRBJ2-3; D is perhaps TRBD2 (7 bases). This CDR3 is built from 15 residues. V was trimmed by 3 bases and J by 5 bases, leaving 15 bases between them. Germline CDR1 and CDR2: MDHEN and SYDVKM.

There are a few counts of this clonotype. The chain couples TRBV20-1 to TRBJ2-7; TRBD1 agrees at 10 bases. Germline-derived CDR1 and CDR2 are DFQATT and SNEGSKA (reference sequence). The CDR3 length is 14 residues. Unmatched junction bases numbered 7, after V lost 5 bases and J lost 3 bases. CDR3 sequence (DNA): TGCAGTGCTCCTGCTGGGACAGGGGTCTACGAGCAGTACTTC. Protein: CSAPAGTGVYEQYF.